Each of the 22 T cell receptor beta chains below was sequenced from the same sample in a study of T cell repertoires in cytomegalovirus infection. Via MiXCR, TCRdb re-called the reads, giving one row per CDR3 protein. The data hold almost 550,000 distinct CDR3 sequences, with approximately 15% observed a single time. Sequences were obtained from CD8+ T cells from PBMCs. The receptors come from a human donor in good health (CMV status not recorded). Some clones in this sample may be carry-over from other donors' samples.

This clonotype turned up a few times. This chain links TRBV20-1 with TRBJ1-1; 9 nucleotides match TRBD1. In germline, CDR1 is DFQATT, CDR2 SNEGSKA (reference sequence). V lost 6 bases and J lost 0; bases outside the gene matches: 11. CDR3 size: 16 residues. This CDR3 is CSAEGQGFSMNTEAFF. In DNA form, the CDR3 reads TGCAGTGCGGAGGGACAGGGTTTCTCAATGAACACTGAAGCTTTCTTT.

CDR3 region: CASRQRNSNSNQPQHF. In nucleotides, the CDR3 is TGTGCCAGCCGCCAGAGGAATAGTAATAGCAATCAGCCCCAGCATTTT. The genes are TRBV6-1 and TRBJ1-5; D call uncertain. Germline V CDR1 and CDR2: MNHNS, SASEGT. The CDR3 extends over 16 amino acids. Trimming left V 8 bases short and J 0 bases short, with 17 bases between.

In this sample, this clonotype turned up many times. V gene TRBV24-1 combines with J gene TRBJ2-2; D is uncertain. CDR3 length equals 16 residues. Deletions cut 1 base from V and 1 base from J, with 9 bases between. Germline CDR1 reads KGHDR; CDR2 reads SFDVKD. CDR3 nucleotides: TGTGCCACCAGTGATTTAGCAGGAAGGAACACCGGGGAGCTGTTTTTT. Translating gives CATSDLAGRNTGELFF.

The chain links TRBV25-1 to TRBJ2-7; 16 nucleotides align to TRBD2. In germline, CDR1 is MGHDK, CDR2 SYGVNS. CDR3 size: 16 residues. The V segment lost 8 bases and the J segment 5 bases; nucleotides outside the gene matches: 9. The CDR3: CASVGLAGGPINEQYF. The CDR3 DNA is TGTGCCAGCGTGGGACTAGCGGGAGGGCCGATAAACGAGCAGTACTTC.

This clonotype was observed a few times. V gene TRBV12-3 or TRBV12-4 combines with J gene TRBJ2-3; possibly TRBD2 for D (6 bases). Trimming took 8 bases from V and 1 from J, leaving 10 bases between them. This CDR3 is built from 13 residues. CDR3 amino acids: CASLPGGTDTQYF. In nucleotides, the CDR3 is TGTGCCAGCTTACCGGGGGGCACAGATACGCAGTATTTT.

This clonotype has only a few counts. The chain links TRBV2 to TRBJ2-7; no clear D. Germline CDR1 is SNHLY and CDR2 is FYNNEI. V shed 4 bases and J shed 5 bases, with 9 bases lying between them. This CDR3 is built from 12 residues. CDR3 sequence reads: CASSGPEDEQYF. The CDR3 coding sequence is TGTGCCAGCAGTGGGCCTGAAGACGAGCAGTACTTC.

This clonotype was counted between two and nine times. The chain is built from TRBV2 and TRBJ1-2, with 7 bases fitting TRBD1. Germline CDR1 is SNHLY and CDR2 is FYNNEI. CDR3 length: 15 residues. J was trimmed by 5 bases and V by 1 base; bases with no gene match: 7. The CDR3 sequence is CASSEVQTGRYGYTF. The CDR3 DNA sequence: TGTGCCAGCAGTGAAGTCCAGACAGGGCGGTATGGCTACACCTTC. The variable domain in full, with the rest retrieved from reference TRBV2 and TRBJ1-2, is EPEVTQTPSHQVTQMGQEVILRCVPISNHLYFYWYRQILGQKVEFLVSFYNNEISEKSEIFDDQFSVERPDGSNFTLKIRSTKLEDSAMYFCASSEVQTGRYGYTFGSGTRLTVV.

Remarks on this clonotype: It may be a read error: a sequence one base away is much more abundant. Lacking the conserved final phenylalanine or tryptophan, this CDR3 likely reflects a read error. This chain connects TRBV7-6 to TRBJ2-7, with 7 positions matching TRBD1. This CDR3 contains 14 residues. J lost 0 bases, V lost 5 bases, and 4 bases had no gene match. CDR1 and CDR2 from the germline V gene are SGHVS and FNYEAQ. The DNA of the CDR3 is TGTGCCAGCAGCGACCGGGACAGCTCCTACGAGCAGTACTTA. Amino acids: CASSDRDSSYEQYL.

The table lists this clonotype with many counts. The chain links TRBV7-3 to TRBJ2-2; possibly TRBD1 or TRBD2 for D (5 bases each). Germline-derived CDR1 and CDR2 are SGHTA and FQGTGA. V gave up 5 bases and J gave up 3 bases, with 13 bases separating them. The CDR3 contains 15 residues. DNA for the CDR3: TGTGCCAGCAGCCTACTTCAGGGACACACCGGGGAGCTGTTTTTT. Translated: CASSLLQGHTGELFF.

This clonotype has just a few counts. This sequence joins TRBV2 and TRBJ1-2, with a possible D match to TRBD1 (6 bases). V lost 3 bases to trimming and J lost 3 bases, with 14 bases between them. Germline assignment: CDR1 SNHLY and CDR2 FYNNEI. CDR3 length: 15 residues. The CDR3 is CASSDTLRGDYGYTF. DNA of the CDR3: TGTGCCAGCAGTGACACTCTCAGGGGTGACTATGGCTACACCTTC.

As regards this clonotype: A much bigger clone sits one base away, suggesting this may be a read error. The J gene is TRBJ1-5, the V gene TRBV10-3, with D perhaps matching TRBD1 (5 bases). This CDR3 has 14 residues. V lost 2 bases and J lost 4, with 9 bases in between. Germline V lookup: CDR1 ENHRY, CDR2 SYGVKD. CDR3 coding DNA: TGTGCCATCAGTGAGGACAGATGTAATCAGCCCCAGCATTTT. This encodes CAISEDRCNQPQHF.

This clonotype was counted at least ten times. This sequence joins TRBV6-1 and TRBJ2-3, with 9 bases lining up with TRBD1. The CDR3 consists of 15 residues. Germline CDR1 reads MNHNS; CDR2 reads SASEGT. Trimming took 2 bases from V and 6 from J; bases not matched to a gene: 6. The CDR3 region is CASSERTGAMDTQYF. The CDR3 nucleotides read TGTGCCAGCAGTGAACGGACAGGGGCGATGGATACGCAGTATTTT.

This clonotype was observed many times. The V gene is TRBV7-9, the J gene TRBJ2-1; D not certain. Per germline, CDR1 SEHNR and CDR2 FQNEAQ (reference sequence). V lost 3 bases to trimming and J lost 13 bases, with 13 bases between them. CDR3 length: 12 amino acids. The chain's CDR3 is CASSFLDDLQFF. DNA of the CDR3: TGTGCCAGCAGCTTCCTAGATGACCTTCAGTTCTTC.

CDR3 sequence: CAWNSYYYNEQFF. In DNA, the CDR3 is TGTGCCTGGAATTCGTACTACTACAATGAGCAGTTCTTC. The gene calls are TRBV30 and TRBJ2-1, with D unresolved. Trimming cost V 4 bases and J 3 bases, with 10 bases left between them. In germline, CDR1 is GTSNPN, CDR2 SVGIG (reference sequence). CDR3 size: 13 residues.

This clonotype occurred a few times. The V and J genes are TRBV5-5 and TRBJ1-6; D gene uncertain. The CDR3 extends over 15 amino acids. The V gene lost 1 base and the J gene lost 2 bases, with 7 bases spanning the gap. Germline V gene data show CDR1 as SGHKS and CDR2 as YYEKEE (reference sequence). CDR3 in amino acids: CASSLRQTYNSPLHF. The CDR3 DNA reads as TGTGCCAGCAGCTTGAGGCAGACCTATAATTCACCCCTCCACTTT.

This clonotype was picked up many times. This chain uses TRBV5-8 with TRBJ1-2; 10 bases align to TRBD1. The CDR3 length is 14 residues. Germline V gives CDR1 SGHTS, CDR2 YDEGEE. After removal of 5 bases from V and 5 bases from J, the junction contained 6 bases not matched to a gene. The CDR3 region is CASRLTGGAYGYTF. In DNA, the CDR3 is TGTGCCAGCAGGTTGACAGGGGGCGCGTATGGCTACACCTTC.

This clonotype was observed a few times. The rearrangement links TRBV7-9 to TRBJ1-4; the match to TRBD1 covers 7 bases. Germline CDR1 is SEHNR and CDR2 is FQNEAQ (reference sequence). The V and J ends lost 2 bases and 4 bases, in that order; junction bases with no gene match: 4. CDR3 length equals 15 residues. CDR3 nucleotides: TGTGCCAGCAGCTTACAGGGGGGGGATAATGAAAAACTGTTTTTT. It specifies CASSLQGGDNEKLFF.

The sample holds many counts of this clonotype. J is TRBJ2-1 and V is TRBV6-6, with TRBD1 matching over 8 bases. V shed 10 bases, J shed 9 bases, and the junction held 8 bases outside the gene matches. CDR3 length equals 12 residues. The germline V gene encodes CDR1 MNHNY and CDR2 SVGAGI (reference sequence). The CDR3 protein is CATSGTGFEQFF. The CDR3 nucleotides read TGTGCCACCTCCGGGACAGGCTTTGAGCAGTTCTTC.

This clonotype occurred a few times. CDR3 in amino acids: CASSSGLGWTEAFF. In DNA, the CDR3 is TGTGCCAGCAGTTCGGGCCTCGGGTGGACTGAAGCTTTCTTT. The V and J genes are TRBV27 and TRBJ1-1, with D unresolved. In germline, CDR1 is MNHEY, CDR2 SMNVEV (reference sequence). The CDR3 contains 14 residues. The V end was cut by 4 bases, the J end by 5 bases, with 14 bases between.

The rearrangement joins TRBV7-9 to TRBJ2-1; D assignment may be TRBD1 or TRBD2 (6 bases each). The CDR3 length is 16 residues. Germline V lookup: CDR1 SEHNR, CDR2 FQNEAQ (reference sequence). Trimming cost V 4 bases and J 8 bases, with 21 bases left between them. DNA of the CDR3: TGTGCCAGCAGCTCTAGGGGGGAGGACGGGTACCATGAGCAGTTCTTC. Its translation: CASSSRGEDGYHEQFF.

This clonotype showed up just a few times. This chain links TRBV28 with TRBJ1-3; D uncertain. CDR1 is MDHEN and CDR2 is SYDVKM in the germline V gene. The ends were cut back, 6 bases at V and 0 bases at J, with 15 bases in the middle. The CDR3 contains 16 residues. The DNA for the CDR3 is TGTGCCAGCAGCTTCACAGCGGACTCCTCTGGAAACACCATATATTTT. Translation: CASSFTADSSGNTIYF.

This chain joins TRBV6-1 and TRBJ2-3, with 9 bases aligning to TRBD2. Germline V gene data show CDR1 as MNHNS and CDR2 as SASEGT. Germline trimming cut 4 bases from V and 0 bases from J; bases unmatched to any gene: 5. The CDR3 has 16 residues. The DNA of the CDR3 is TGTGCCAGCAGTGCCCCGACTAGCGGTAGCACAGATACGCAGTATTTT. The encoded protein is CASSAPTSGSTDTQYF.